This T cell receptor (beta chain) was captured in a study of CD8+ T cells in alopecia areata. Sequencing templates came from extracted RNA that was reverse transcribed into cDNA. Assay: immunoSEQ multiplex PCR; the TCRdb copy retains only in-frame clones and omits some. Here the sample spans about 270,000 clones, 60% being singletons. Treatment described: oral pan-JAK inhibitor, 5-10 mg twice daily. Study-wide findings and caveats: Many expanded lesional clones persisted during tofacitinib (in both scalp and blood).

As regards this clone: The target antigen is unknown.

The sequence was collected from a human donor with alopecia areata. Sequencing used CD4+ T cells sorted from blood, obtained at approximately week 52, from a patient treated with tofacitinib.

This chain's CDR3 is CAWTSGNSPLHF. CDR3 coding DNA: TGTGCCTGGACATCGGGGAATTCACCCCTCCACTTT. This chain joins TRBV30 and TRBJ1-6; D is unclear. CDR3 size: 12 residues. Deletions cut 4 bases from V and 7 bases from J, with 8 bases between. Germline assignment: CDR1 GTSNPN and CDR2 SVGIG (reference sequence).